This T cell receptor (beta chain) was observed in a study of T cell clusters in autoimmune cytopenias. A remark on this clonotype: Its cognate antigen is unknown.

One tube held mixed TRB-A and TRB-B primer pools for touch-down PCR. Reprocessing the multiplex PCR reads, TCRdb reports a single entry for every CDR3 protein and omits DNA. The table lists around 15,000 distinct CDR3 sequences. Some 40,000 genome equivalents of blood DNA were amplified for TRB. The study's findings and limits: TRB repertoire shifts in secondary cytopenia and chronic lymphocytic leukemia mostly reflected lymphoma, not autoimmunity.

This CDR3 has 12 amino acids. Germline CDR1 reads KGHSH; CDR2 reads LQKENI. The TCR was taken from a human donor with an autoimmune cytopenia or autoimmune hepatitis (not recorded which). The sequenced sample consisted of peripheral blood. V and J are TRBV18 and TRBJ1-1. The CDR3 loop reads CASSRAGGKAFF.